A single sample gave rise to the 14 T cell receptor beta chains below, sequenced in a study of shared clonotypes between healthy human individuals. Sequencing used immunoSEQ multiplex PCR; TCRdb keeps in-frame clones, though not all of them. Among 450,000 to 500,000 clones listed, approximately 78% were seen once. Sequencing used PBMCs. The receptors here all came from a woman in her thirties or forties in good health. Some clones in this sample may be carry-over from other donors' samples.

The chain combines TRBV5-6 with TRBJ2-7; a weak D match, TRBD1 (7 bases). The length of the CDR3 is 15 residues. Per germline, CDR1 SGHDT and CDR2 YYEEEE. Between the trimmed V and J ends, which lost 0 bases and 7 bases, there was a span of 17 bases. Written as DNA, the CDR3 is TGTGCCAGCAGCTTGGACCCGCGGAGGGGGCATGAGCAGTACTTC. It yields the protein CASSLDPRRGHEQYF.

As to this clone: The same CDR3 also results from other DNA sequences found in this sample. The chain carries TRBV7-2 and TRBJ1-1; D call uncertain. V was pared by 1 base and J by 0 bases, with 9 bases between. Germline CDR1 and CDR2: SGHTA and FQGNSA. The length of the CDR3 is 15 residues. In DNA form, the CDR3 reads TGTGCCAGCAGCTTAGGCGGCACGGTGAACACTGAAGCTTTCTTT. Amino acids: CASSLGGTVNTEAFF.

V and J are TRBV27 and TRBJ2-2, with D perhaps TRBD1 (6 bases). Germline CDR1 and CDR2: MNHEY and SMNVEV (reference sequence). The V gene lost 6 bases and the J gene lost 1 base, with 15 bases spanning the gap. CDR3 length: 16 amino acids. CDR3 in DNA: TGTGCCAGCAGACCCCAGGACAGAGAGAACACCGGGGAGCTGTTTTTT. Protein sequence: CASRPQDRENTGELFF.

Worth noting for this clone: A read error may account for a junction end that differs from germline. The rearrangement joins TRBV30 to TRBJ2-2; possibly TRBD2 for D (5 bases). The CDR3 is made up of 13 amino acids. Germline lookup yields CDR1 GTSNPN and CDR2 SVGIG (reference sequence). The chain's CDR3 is CAWSGRRVGELFF. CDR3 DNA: TGTGCCTGGAGTGGCCGGCGTGTCGGGGAGCTATTTTTT.

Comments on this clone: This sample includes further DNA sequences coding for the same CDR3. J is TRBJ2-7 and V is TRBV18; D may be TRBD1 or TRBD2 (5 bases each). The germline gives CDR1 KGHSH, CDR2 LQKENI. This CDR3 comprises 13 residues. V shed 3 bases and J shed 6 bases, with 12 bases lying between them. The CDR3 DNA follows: TGTGCCAGCTCACCTGGGGGTTCCGGCGAGCAGTACTTC. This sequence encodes CASSPGGSGEQYF.

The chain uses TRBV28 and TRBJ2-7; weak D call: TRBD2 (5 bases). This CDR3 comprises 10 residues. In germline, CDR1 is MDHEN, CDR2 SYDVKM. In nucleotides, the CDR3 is TGTGAGTGTGGGAGCCGCGAGCAGTACTTC. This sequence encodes CECGSREQYF.

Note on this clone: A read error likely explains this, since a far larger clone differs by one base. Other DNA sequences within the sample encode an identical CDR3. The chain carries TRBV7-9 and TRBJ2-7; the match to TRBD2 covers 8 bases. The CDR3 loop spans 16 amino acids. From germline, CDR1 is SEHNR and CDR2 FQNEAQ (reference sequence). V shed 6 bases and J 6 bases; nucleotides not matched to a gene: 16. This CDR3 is CASSRPGTSGSTEQYF. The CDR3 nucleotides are TGTGCCAGCAGTCGTCCCGGGACCAGCGGGAGTACCGAGCAGTACTTC. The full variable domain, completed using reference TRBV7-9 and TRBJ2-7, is DTGVSQNPRHKITKRGQNVTFRCDPISEHNRLYWYRQTLGQGPEFLTYFQNEAQLEKSRLLSDRFSAERPKGSFSTLEIQRTEQGDSAMYLCASSRPGTSGSTEQYFGPGTRLTVT.

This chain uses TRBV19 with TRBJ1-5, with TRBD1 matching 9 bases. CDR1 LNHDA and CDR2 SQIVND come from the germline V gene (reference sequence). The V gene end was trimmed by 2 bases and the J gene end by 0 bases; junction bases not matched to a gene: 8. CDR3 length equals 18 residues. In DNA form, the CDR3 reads TGTGCCAGTAGTATAAAAACAGGGGGCAAAGCTAGCAATCAGCCCCAGCATTTT. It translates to CASSIKTGGKASNQPQHF.

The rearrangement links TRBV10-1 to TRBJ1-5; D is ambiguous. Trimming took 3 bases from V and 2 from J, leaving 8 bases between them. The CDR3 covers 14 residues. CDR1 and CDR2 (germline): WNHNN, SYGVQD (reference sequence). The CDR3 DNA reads TGCGCCAGCAGTGAAGGGAGGGGCAATCAGCCCCAGCATTTT. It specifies CASSEGRGNQPQHF.

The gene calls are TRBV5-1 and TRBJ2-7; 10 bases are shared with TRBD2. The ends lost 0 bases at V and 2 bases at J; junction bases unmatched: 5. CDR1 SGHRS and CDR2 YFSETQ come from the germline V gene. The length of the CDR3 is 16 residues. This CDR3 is CASSLGGSGRAYEQYF. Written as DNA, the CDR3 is TGCGCCAGCAGCTTGGGGGGAAGCGGGAGGGCCTACGAGCAGTACTTC. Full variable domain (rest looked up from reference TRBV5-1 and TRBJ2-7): KAGVTQTPRYLIKTRGQQVTLSCSPISGHRSVSWYQQTPGQGLQFLFEYFSETQRNKGNFPGRFSGRQFSNSRSEMNVSTLELGDSALYLCASSLGGSGRAYEQYFGPGTRLTVT.

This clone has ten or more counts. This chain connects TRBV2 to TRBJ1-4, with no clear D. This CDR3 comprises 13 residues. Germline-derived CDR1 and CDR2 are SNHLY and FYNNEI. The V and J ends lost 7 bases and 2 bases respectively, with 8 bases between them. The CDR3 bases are TGTGCCAGCAACCGGATTACTAATGAAAAACTGTTTTTT. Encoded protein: CASNRITNEKLFF.

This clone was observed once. Here the CDR3 DNA reads TGTGCCAGCAGCTTAGGGCGGGGAAGCTACGAGCAGTACTTC. Translation gives CASSLGRGSYEQYF. The gene calls are TRBV7-7 and TRBJ2-7; TRBD2 is a possible D gene (6 bases). The germline V gene has CDR1 SSHAT and CDR2 FNYEAQ (reference sequence). Trimming removed 1 base from V and 3 bases from J, with 10 bases in between. This CDR3 region has 14 residues.

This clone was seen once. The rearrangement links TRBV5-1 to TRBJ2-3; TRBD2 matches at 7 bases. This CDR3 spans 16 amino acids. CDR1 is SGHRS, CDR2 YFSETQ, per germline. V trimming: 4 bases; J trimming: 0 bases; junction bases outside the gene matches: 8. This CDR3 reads CASSPLAESSTDTQYF. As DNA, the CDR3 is TGCGCCAGCAGCCCGCTAGCGGAATCTAGCACAGATACGCAGTATTTT.

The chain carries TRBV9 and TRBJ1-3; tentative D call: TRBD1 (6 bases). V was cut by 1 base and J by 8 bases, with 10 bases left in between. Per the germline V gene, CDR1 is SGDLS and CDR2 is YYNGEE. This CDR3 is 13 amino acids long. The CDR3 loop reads CASSVQGRDTIYF. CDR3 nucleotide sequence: TGTGCCAGCAGCGTACAGGGGAGGGACACCATATATTTT.